This entry describes one TCR beta chain. Original analysis: Productive clonotypes were detectable down to 2.59 x 10-5 frequency. The repertoire was sequenced with immunoSEQ multiplex PCR; TCRdb's copy has only in-frame clones and lacks some. V and J calls and clone size are copied from that table; D and trimming were computed from the DNA. The data hold some 41,000 clones, with approximately 80% observed a single time. Controls came from buffy coats of healthy blood donors. The entry originates in a study of STAT5B mutations in CD4+ large granular lymphocyte leukemia. The V and J ends lost 0 bases and 2 bases respectively, with 12 bases between them. Germline V gives CDR1 SGDLS, CDR2 YYNGEE. This CDR3 has 16 residues.

This clonotype originated in a human donor in good health. The sample taken for sequencing was CD4+ T cells from blood buffy coats. This sequence joins TRBV9 and TRBJ2-1, with D possibly being TRBD2 (5 bases). In nucleotides, the CDR3 is TGTGCCAGCAGCGTAGCTACAGCGGCCCCCTACAATGAGCAGTTCTTC. It codes for CASSVATAAPYNEQFF.